The present entry profiles one T cell receptor (beta chain) with its context. What it recognizes is unknown. Relative to the germline gene, one junction end is altered; a read error may explain this. Alongside blood RNA obtained from unsorted whole blood, germline DNA was also extracted. With around 450 ng total RNA as template and a constant-region primer, TCR beta cDNA was made. Libraries of TCR beta came from three nested multiplex PCR rounds with slightly modified ARM-PCR. TCRdb reanalysed the multiplex PCR reads using MiXCR and keeps one entry per CDR3 protein. The table includes approximately 310,000 distinct CDR3 sequences, 65% detected once. The data derive from a study of tumor-infiltrating lymphocytes in primary liver carcinoma. Study context: Productive TCRbeta read counts per sample ran from roughly 3.5 to 7 million and were similar across tissue types. General study points: Tumor-adjacent and tumor-blood pairs shared a smaller degree of overlap than tumor region pairs.

Material for sequencing was peripheral blood. This clonotype was obtained from a man in his forties with primary liver carcinoma and hepatitis B virus infection.

The CDR3 DNA reads TGTGCCAGCAACTTAGGCGCGGTAGGGTCCTACAATGAGCAGTTCTTC. Translated: CASNLGAVGSYNEQFF. The chain uses TRBV7-8 and TRBJ2-1, with D unclear. Germline assignment: CDR1 SGHVS and CDR2 FQNEAQ. The CDR3 is 16 amino acids.